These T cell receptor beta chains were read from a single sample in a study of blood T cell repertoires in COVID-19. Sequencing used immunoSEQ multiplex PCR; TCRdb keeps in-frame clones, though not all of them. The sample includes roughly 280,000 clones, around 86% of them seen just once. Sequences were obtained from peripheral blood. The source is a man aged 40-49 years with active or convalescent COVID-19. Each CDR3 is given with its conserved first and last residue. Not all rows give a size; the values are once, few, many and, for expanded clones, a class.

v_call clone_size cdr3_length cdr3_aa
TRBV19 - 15 CASSMWTGKADEQFF
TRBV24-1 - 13 CATDVGGGDTQYF
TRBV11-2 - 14 CASRVAGGRETQYF
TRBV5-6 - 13 CASSLTVNTEAFF
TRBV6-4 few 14 CANLRGRGRNEQYF
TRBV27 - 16 CASSLSEAGRNYGYTF
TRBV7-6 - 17 CASSLGFRTGRDEKLFF
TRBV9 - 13 CASSQDRDQPQHF
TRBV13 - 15 CASSLGGLAAETQYF
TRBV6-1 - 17 CASSAHPTGQSSYEQYF
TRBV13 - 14 CASSFYDTNTEAFF
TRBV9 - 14 CASSGTISGNTIYF
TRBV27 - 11 CASSDYGEQYF
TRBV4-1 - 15 CASSQRDRGHAEAFF
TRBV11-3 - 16 CASSLGGTGPDQPQHF
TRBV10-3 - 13 CAIGGTSGNEQFF
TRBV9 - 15 CASSPKTGVSSPLHF
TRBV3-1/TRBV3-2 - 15 CASSPMMGEYNEQFF